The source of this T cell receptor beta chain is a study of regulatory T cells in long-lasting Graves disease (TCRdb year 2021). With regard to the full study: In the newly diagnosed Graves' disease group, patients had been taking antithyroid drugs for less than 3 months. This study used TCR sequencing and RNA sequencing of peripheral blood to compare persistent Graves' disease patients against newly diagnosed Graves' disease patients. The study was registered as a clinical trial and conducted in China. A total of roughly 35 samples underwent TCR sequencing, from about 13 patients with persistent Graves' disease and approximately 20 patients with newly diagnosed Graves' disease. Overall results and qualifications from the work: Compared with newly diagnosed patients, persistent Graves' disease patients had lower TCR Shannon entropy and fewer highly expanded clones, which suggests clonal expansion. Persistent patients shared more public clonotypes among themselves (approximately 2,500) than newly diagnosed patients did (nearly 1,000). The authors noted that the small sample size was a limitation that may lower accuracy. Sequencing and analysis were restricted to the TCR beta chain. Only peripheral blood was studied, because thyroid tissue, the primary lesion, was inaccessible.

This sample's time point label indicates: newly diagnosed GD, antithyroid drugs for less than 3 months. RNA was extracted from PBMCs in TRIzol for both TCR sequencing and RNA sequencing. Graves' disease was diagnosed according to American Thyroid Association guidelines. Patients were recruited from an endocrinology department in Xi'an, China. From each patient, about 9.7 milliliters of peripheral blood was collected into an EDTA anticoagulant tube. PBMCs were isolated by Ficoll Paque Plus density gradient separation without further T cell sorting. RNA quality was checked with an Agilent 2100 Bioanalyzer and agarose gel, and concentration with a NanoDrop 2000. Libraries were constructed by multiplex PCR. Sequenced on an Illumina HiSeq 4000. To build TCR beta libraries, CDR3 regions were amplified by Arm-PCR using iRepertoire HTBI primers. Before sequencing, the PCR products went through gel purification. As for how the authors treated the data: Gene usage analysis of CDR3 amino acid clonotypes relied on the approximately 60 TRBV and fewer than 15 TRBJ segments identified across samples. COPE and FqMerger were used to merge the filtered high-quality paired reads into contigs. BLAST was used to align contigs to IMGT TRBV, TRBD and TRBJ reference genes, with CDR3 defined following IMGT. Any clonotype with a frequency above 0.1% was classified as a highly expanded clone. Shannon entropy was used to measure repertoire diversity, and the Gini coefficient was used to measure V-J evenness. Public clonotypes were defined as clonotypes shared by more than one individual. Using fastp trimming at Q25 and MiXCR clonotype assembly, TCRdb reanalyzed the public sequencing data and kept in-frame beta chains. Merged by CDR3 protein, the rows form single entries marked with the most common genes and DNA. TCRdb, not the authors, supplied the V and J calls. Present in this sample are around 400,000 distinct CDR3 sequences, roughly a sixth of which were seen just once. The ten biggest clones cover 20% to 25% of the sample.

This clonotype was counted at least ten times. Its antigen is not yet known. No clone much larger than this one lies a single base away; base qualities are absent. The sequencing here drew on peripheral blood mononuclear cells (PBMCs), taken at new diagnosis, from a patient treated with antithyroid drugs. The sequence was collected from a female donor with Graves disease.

The DNA sequence is as follows: TGTGCCAGCAGACCTAAGGGACAGCTTAGCAATCAGCCCCAGCATTTT. This codes for CASRPKGQLSNQPQHF. The rearrangement combines TRBV27 with TRBJ1-5; TRBD1 fits 7 bases in the junction. The CDR3 runs 16 amino acids, cysteine and phenylalanine included. The retained sequence is limited to the CDR3, 48 bases, with the frame set at the first base. Taken from the germline V gene (reference sequence), the CDR1 and CDR2 loops are MNHEY and SMNVEV. At the junction V is shortened by 6 bases and J by 0 bases; bases outside the gene matches: 8.